This T cell receptor (beta chain) was recorded in a study of blood T cell repertoires in COVID-19. Overall study: Nucleic acid was either cDNA or gDNA, and it came from T cells, B-cell-depleted T cells, or PBMCs.

This clone is a singleton in its sample. The CDR3 sequence is 14 residues long. Trimming stripped 2 bases from V and 6 bases from J, with 14 bases between. CDR1 and CDR2 (germline): MNHEY, SVGEGT. Per the original data handling: From reference gene primer amplification, estimates of nucleated cell counts were derived. Method: immunoSEQ multiplex PCR; TCRdb's copy keeps in-frame clones and lacks some. D and trimming were read from the DNA, whereas the V and J calls and clone size are those reported in that table. Here the sample spans 75,000 to 90,000 clones, 80% being singletons. The source of this sequence is a woman aged 65 to 85 with acute or convalescent COVID-19. Input material: peripheral blood. V is TRBV6-2 or TRBV6-3 and J is TRBJ2-7, with a tentative D call TRBD1 (6 bases). CDR3: CASSYGQGRREQYF. CDR3 DNA: TGTGCCAGCAGTTACGGGCAGGGGCGACGCGAGCAGTACTTC.